These T cell receptor beta chains were read from a single sample in a study of blood T cell repertoires in COVID-19. Using immunoSEQ multiplex PCR, the repertoire was profiled, and TCRdb retains in-frame clones only, with some absent. The sample records 200,000 to 300,000 clones, roughly 86% being singletons. The sequencing input was peripheral blood. The receptors come from a woman older than 75 with COVID-19, enrolled during active disease. The conserved cysteine and the conserved F or W are not part of the CDR3 here. The order of the fields is D gene, CDR3 length, V gene, J gene, CDR3 protein. The D gene is left open where the match is weak.

>-|12|TRBV11-2|TRBJ2-5
ASSSFGRQETQY
>-|11|TRBV30|TRBJ2-5
AWSVNEGETQY
>-|15|TRBV25-1|TRBJ1-6
ASSEGARGSYNSPLH
>-|12|TRBV4-3|TRBJ1-4
ASSRGEGNEKLF
>-|13|TRBV5-5|TRBJ1-4
ASSVEAGSNEKLF
>-|14|TRBV7-9|TRBJ1-2
ASSRGHDRPGYGYT
>TRBD1|14|TRBV6-2/TRBV6-3|TRBJ1-2
ASSRPVQGLDYGYT
>-|14|TRBV6-1|TRBJ2-1
ASSESRIYSYNEQF
>-|13|TRBV6-5|TRBJ2-5
ASSRRGGQQETQY
>-|9|TRBV6-2/TRBV6-3|TRBJ1-2
ASSQGHGYT
>TRBD1|13|TRBV5-4|TRBJ2-1
ASSSGTENYNEQF
>-|13|TRBV6-5|TRBJ2-7
ASSYRGTGAYEQY
>TRBD2|16|TRBV24-1|TRBJ2-3
ATSGVSGADLSTDTQY
>-|16|TRBV3-1/TRBV3-2|TRBJ1-3
ASSQEMNRVSAGNTIY